A single sample gave rise to the 21 T cell receptor beta chains below, sequenced in a study of CD8+CD57+ T cells in acquired aplastic anemia. Genomic DNA provided the template from which TCR beta VDJ and CDR3 profiles were obtained. From the reads, TCRdb called clonotypes with MiXCR, one entry per CDR3 protein. The sample lists roughly 180,000 distinct CDR3 sequences; over 60% were seen once. The sequencing sample was made of sorted CD4+, CD8+, or CD8+CD57+ T cells (not recorded which) from PBMCs. These receptors came from a human donor with severe aplastic anemia or a healthy control (not recorded which).

The chain has TRBV11-2 and TRBJ1-2, with no clear D. Trimming pared 1 base from V and 6 bases from J, leaving 21 bases between. Per germline, CDR1 SGHAT and CDR2 FQNNGV. The CDR3 loop spans 17 amino acids. The CDR3 DNA reads TGTGCCAGCAGCTTAGTATCTAGGCCAGGTCGCACGGATGGCTACACCTTC. Translation: CASSLVSRPGRTDGYTF.

The genes are TRBV7-9 and TRBJ2-1; either TRBD1 or TRBD2 may fit D (5 bases each). Germline V gene data show CDR1 as SEHNR and CDR2 as FQNEAQ (reference sequence). Trimming took 9 bases from V and 4 from J, leaving 19 bases between them. CDR3 length equals 15 residues. The CDR3 region has the DNA TGTGCCAGTGGTATAGAACGGGACCTGTACAATGAGCAGTTCTTC. Translation: CASGIERDLYNEQFF.

This clonotype was seen ten or more times. The chain recombines TRBV27 with TRBJ2-7; TRBD1 might be the D (6 bases). Trimming removed 4 bases from V and 6 bases from J, with 13 bases in between. Germline V CDR1 and CDR2: MNHEY, SMNVEV (reference sequence). The CDR3 totals 13 residues. The CDR3 loop is CASSSTGILEQYF. The CDR3 DNA sequence: TGTGCCAGCAGTTCTACAGGGATACTCGAGCAGTACTTC.

The chain has TRBV7-9 and TRBJ1-4, with D possibly being TRBD1 (6 bases). The CDR3 consists of 17 residues. Germline V lookup: CDR1 SEHNR, CDR2 FQNEAQ (reference sequence). V shed 5 bases and J shed 0 bases, with 16 bases lying between them. The CDR3 nucleotides are TGTGCCAGCAGCACCGGGACAATGGGGGCAACTAATGAAAAACTGTTTTTT. This translates into CASSTGTMGATNEKLFF.

Concerning this clonotype: A read error may produce the germline difference seen at one junction end. The chain carries TRBV9 and TRBJ2-3, with D hard to call. The germline V gene has CDR1 SGDLS and CDR2 YYNGEE. The CDR3 consists of 14 residues. CDR3 sequence reads: CGSSVETLTDTPYF. The CDR3 nucleotides read TGTGGCAGCAGCGTAGAGACCCTCACAGATACGCCGTATTTT.

This clonotype was found a few times. This chain uses TRBV15 with TRBJ2-7; D gene ambiguous. Germline assignment: CDR1 LNHNV and CDR2 YYDKDF (reference sequence). The CDR3 is made up of 14 amino acids. V was pared by 0 bases and J by 7 bases, with 13 bases between. This CDR3 is CATSRDQAAREQYF. The CDR3 DNA reads TGTGCCACCAGCAGAGATCAGGCTGCTCGAGAGCAGTACTTC.

The chain combines TRBV7-6 with TRBJ2-1, with 7 positions matching TRBD2. V lost 3 bases and J lost 4; bases outside the gene matches: 6. Germline V lookup: CDR1 SGHVS, CDR2 FNYEAQ. The CDR3 loop spans 15 amino acids. The CDR3 DNA sequence: TGTGCCAGCAGCTTCGGGACTAATCTATACAATGAGCAGTTCTTC. This translates into CASSFGTNLYNEQFF.

This rearrangement joins TRBV5-1 to TRBJ1-2, with TRBD1 as a possible D gene (6 bases). Trimming took off 6 bases at V and 0 bases at J, with 15 bases between the two ends. The CDR3 is 15 residues long. Germline CDR1 SGHRS, CDR2 YFSETQ. The CDR3 region is CASKAFRGANYGYTF. For the CDR3, the DNA is TGCGCCAGCAAAGCATTCAGGGGAGCTAACTATGGCTACACCTTC.

This clonotype has only one observation. V usage is TRBV14 and J usage is TRBJ1-6; TRBD1 agrees at 10 bases. Looked up from germline, CDR1 is SGHDN and CDR2 is FVKESK. J gave up 9 bases and V 3 bases, and 8 bases lay outside the gene matches. The CDR3 consists of 16 residues. In DNA, the CDR3 is TGTGCCAGCAGCCAGGGAGGGCGGGACAGGGGTTCACCCCTCCACTTT. It translates to CASSQGGRDRGSPLHF.

V is TRBV29-1 and J is TRBJ1-4; 10 bases align to TRBD1. The V and J ends lost 6 bases and 6 bases, in that order; junction bases with no gene match: 7. CDR1 is SQVTM, CDR2 ANQGSEA, per germline. This CDR3 region has 14 residues. The CDR3 reads CSVGQGEGYEKLFF. In nucleotides, the CDR3 is TGCAGCGTAGGACAGGGGGAAGGTTATGAAAAACTGTTTTTT.

The sample holds one count of this clonotype. The final CDR3 position lacks the conserved phenylalanine or tryptophan, pointing to a likely read error. The DNA is left out, because the CDR3 cannot be placed on it with certainty; the CDR3 is given as TCRdb lists it. CDR3 region: CGVEQGAMYL. The chain uses TRBV29-1 and TRBJ2-7; the table calls TRBD1, which could not be checked here. Per germline, CDR1 SQVTM and CDR2 ANQGSEA. The CDR3 has 10 residues if both end residues are counted.

The chain recombines TRBV20-1 with TRBJ2-2, with D possibly matching TRBD1 (5 bases). This CDR3 region has 15 residues. CDR1 and CDR2 from the germline V gene are DFQATT and SNEGSKA (reference sequence). Trimming took off 1 base at V and 5 bases at J, with 14 bases between the two ends. CDR3: CSARVTGSRTGELFF. The DNA for the CDR3 is TGCAGTGCTAGAGTAACAGGTTCCCGGACCGGGGAGCTGTTTTTT.

The rearrangement uses TRBV20-1 and TRBJ1-1; 9 nucleotides align to TRBD1. The V gene's germline CDR1 is DFQATT and CDR2 SNEGSKA (reference sequence). This CDR3 has 17 amino acids. Trimming cost V 3 bases and J 4 bases; bases outside gene matches: 15. This CDR3 reads CSASSPSTGTGTTEAFF. The CDR3 DNA reads TGCAGTGCTAGTTCCCCCTCAACCGGGACAGGGACCACTGAAGCTTTCTTT.

The chain links TRBV2 to TRBJ2-7; D not resolved. CDR3 length equals 14 residues. V shed 3 bases and J shed 1 base, with 10 bases lying between them. The germline CDR1 and CDR2 sequences are SNHLY and FYNNEI. The CDR3 loop reads CASSETFTSYEQYF. As DNA, the CDR3 is TGTGCCAGCAGTGAGACTTTTACATCCTACGAGCAGTACTTC.

The chain joins TRBV29-1 to TRBJ1-2, with unresolved D. This CDR3 has 17 amino acids. The V gene's germline CDR1 is SQVTM and CDR2 ANQGSEA. The V gene lost 0 bases and the J gene lost 0 bases, with 17 bases spanning the gap. The CDR3 bases are TGCAGCGTTGAAGACCCCCGAGGTCTGCCGACTAACTATGGCTACACCTTC. This sequence encodes CSVEDPRGLPTNYGYTF.

This chain links TRBV20-1 with TRBJ2-5; 9 bases fit TRBD1. This CDR3 is 15 amino acids long. Germline trimming cut 1 base from V and 2 bases from J; bases unmatched to any gene: 5. Germline V lookup: CDR1 DFQATT, CDR2 SNEGSKA (reference sequence). The CDR3 loop reads CSARALDRGQETQYF. The CDR3 coding sequence is TGCAGTGCTAGAGCCCTGGACAGGGGACAAGAGACCCAGTACTTC.

Only one count was recorded for this clonotype. The genes are TRBV19 and TRBJ1-1; D gene ambiguous. This CDR3 contains 14 residues. V was trimmed by 3 bases and J by 2 bases, leaving 10 bases between them. Germline CDR1 and CDR2: LNHDA and SQIVND (reference sequence). The chain's CDR3 is CASSIQDGNTEAFF. In nucleotides, the CDR3 is TGTGCCAGTAGTATCCAGGACGGAAACACTGAAGCTTTCTTT.

The chain combines TRBV25-1 with TRBJ2-1, with D possibly TRBD2 on 5 matching bases. The CDR3 covers 14 residues. V lost 3 bases and J lost 9, with 15 bases in between. Germline-derived CDR1 and CDR2 are MGHDK and SYGVNS. This chain's CDR3 is CASSDEVTRVEQFF. The CDR3 DNA sequence: TGTGCCAGCAGTGATGAAGTGACGAGGGTTGAGCAGTTCTTC.

This chain uses TRBV7-3 with TRBJ2-5; 12 nucleotides match TRBD2. The V and J ends lost 4 bases and 3 bases, in that order; junction bases with no gene match: 6. Germline-derived CDR1 and CDR2 are SGHTA and FQGTGA. The CDR3 loop spans 16 amino acids. This chain's CDR3 is CASSSNASGGEETQYF. In nucleotides, the CDR3 is TGTGCCAGCAGCTCGAATGCTAGCGGGGGGGAAGAGACCCAGTACTTC.

The chain has TRBV7-9 and TRBJ2-2; D is perhaps TRBD1 (6 bases). This CDR3 has 16 amino acids. Germline V gene lookup returns CDR1 SEHNR and CDR2 FQNEAQ (reference sequence). V was shortened by 5 bases and J by 3 bases, with 16 bases between the two germline ends. DNA of the CDR3: TGTGCCAGCAGCCGTGACAGGTTGAGGGACACCGGGGAGCTGTTTTTT. Protein: CASSRDRLRDTGELFF.

This clonotype was counted a few times. This sequence joins TRBV28 and TRBJ2-7, with no clear D. The CDR3 extends over 16 amino acids. V lost 6 bases and J 3 bases, leaving 21 bases between the germline ends. Germline V gives CDR1 MDHEN, CDR2 SYDVKM. The CDR3 sequence: CASRGGRGGDFYEQYF. CDR3 in DNA: TGTGCCAGCAGGGGTGGGCGCGGCGGCGACTTCTACGAGCAGTACTTC.